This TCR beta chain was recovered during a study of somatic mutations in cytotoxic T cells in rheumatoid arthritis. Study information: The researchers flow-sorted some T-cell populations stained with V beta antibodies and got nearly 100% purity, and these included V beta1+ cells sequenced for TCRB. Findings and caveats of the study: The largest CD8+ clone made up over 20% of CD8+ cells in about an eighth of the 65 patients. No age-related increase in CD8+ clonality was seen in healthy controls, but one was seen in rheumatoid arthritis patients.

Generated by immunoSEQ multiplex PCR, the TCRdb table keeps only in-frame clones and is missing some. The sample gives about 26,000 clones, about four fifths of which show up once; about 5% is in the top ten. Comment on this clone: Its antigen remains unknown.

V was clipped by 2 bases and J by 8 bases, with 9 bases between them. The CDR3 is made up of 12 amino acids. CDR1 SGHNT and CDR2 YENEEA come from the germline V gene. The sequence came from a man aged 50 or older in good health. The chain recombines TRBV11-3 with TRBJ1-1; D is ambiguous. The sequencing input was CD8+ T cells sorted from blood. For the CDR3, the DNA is TGTGCCAGCAGCTTACAGCAAAGAGAAGCTTTCTTT. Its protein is CASSLQQREAFF.